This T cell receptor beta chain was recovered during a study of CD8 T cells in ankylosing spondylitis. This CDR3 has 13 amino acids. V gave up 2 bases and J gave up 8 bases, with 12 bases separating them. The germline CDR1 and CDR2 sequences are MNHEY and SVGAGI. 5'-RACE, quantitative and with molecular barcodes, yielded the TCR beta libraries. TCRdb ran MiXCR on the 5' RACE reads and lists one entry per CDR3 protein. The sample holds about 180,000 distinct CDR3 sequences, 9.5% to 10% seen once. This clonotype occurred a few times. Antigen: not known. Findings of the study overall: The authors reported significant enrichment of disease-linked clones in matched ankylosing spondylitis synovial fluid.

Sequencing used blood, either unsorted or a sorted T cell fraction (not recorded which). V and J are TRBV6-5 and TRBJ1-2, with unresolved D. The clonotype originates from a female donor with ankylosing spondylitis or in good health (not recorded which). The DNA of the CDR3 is TGTGCCAGCAGTTACAACACGTTAGGCGGCTACACCTTC. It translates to CASSYNTLGGYTF.